Below are 20 T cell receptor beta chains sequenced from a single sample in a study of T cells in Graves' hyperthyroidism and ophthalmopathy. TCR beta CDR3 regions were amplified from RNA transcripts. The primer set for the first-round RT-PCR of the TCR CDR3 was HTBI. TCRdb recomputed calls from the multiplex PCR reads with MiXCR, one row per CDR3 protein. The profile shows 300,000 to 400,000 distinct CDR3 sequences, approximately 13% of them singletons. Sequencing input: blood. The origin of the receptors is a woman aged 55-70 years with Graves' hyperthyroidism.

The sample holds a few counts of this clonotype. J is TRBJ2-1 and V is TRBV19, with D unresolved. With 3 bases removed from V and 4 bases from J, the gap between germline ends came to 16 bases. Germline values: CDR1 LNHDA, CDR2 SQIVND (reference sequence). There are 16 residues in the CDR3. CDR3 sequence reads: CASSMPPAQGYNEQFF. CDR3 nucleotide sequence: TGTGCCAGTAGTATGCCCCCCGCACAAGGTTACAATGAGCAGTTCTTC.

This clonotype came up many times. J is TRBJ2-1 and V is TRBV20-1; D gene unclear. Trimming cost V 3 bases and J 8 bases, with 11 bases left between them. Germline assignment: CDR1 DFQATT and CDR2 SNEGSKA (reference sequence). The CDR3 has 12 residues. CDR3 residues: CSASTAVDEQFF. The CDR3 DNA is TGCAGTGCTAGTACGGCAGTCGATGAGCAGTTCTTC.

This clonotype was observed a single time. This could be a read error, since a much larger clone is one nucleotide away. The CDR3 reads CASSTANTEAFF. For the CDR3, the DNA is TGTGCCAGCAGCACAGCTAACACTGAAGCTTTCTTT. V usage is TRBV28 and J usage is TRBJ1-1; D unclear. V was trimmed by 6 bases and J by 2 bases, leaving 7 bases between them. The CDR3 length is 12 residues. In germline, CDR1 is MDHEN, CDR2 SYDVKM.

The V and J genes are TRBV6-5 and TRBJ2-1, with 16 bases that match TRBD2. Trimming at V came to 4 bases and at J to 10 bases, leaving 10 bases not matched to a gene. From germline, CDR1 is MNHEY and CDR2 SVGAGI. The CDR3 is 17 amino acids. The DNA of the CDR3 is TGTGCCAGCAGTTCAGAGCAGGGACTAGCGGGAGGGGAGGAGCAGTTCTTC. Translated, it gives CASSSEQGLAGGEEQFF.

The table lists this clonotype with many counts. This rearrangement joins TRBV5-5 to TRBJ2-7, with D tentatively TRBD1 (6 bases). The CDR3 consists of 14 residues. Trimming left V 0 bases short and J 2 bases short, with 9 bases between. From germline, CDR1 is SGHKS and CDR2 YYEKEE (reference sequence). CDR3 protein: CASSLGGQTYEQYF. The CDR3 nucleotides read TGTGCCAGCAGCTTGGGTGGACAGACCTACGAGCAGTACTTC.

This clonotype showed up many times. J is TRBJ2-1 and V is TRBV27, with 9 bases lining up with TRBD2. CDR1 and CDR2 from the germline V gene are MNHEY and SMNVEV (reference sequence). V lost 5 bases, J lost 5 bases, and 10 bases stayed unmatched. The CDR3 covers 16 residues. The CDR3 is CASSRIAGDWDNEQFF. DNA for the CDR3: TGTGCCAGCAGTAGAATAGCGGGAGACTGGGACAATGAGCAGTTCTTC.

In its sample, this clonotype was seen a few times. The chain recombines TRBV7-9 with TRBJ2-5, with 8 bases fitting TRBD2. CDR3 length equals 16 residues. V lost 5 bases, J lost 5 bases, and 13 bases stayed unmatched. Per germline, CDR1 SEHNR and CDR2 FQNEAQ (reference sequence). The CDR3 loop is CASSRRSGSAGETQYF. DNA of the CDR3: TGTGCCAGCAGCCGTAGAAGCGGGAGTGCTGGGGAGACCCAGTACTTC.

This clonotype came up a few times. This may stem from a read error, because a much larger clone lies one nucleotide away. The V and J genes are TRBV2 and TRBJ1-2; D is ambiguous. Trimming took 7 bases from V and 4 from J, leaving 4 bases between them. Germline CDR1 reads SNHLY; CDR2 reads FYNNEI. This CDR3 spans 10 amino acids. The CDR3 spells CASMGYGYTF. In DNA form, the CDR3 reads TGTGCCAGCATGGGCTATGGCTACACCTTC. Full variable domain (outside the CDR3, taken from reference TRBV2 and TRBJ1-2): EPEVTQTPSHQVTQMGQEVILRCVPISNHLYFYWYRQILGQKVEFLVSFYNNEISEKSEIFDDQFSVERPDGSNFTLKIRSTKLEDSAMYFCASMGYGYTFGSGTRLTVV.

This clonotype was seen a handful of times. J is TRBJ2-2 and V is TRBV7-2; no definite D call. This CDR3 has 16 residues. V was clipped by 5 bases and J by 1 base, with 14 bases between them. Germline CDR1 and CDR2: SGHTA and FQGNSA. The CDR3 sequence is CASSPYLELNTGELFF. CDR3 DNA: TGTGCCAGCAGCCCCTATTTAGAATTGAACACCGGGGAGCTGTTTTTT.

This clonotype was observed at least ten times. The V gene is TRBV7-9, the J gene TRBJ2-5; no reliable D call. V was cut by 3 bases and J by 8 bases, with 13 bases left in between. The CDR3 loop spans 13 amino acids. Germline V lookup: CDR1 SEHNR, CDR2 FQNEAQ (reference sequence). The CDR3 sequence is CASSFDGFTTQYF. The CDR3 DNA follows: TGTGCCAGCAGCTTCGATGGATTTACAACCCAGTACTTC.

Only a few counts were recorded for this clonotype. The gene calls are TRBV24-1 and TRBJ2-3, with D possibly being TRBD2 (5 bases). CDR3 size: 15 residues. The V gene lost 4 bases and the J gene lost 6 bases, with 16 bases spanning the gap. Germline assignment: CDR1 KGHDR and CDR2 SFDVKD. DNA of the CDR3: TGTGCCACCAGTGACGGACTCCAGTTTGGGGATACGCAGTATTTT. Amino acid sequence: CATSDGLQFGDTQYF.

This clonotype was detected many times. The rearrangement joins TRBV28 to TRBJ2-1; D gene ambiguous. The CDR3 covers 14 residues. The V end lost 7 bases, the J end lost 2 bases, and 12 bases lay between the germline ends. CDR1 MDHEN and CDR2 SYDVKM come from the germline V gene. The CDR3 coding sequence is TGTGCCAGCACCCCTAGTCAGGCCTACAATGAGCAGTTCTTC. Translating it yields CASTPSQAYNEQFF. Filled out from reference TRBV28 and TRBJ2-1, the complete variable domain reads DVKVTQSSRYLVKRTGEKVFLECVQDMDHENMFWYRQDPGLGLRLIYFSYDVKMKEKGDIPEGYSVSREKKERFSLILESASTNQTSMYLCASTPSQAYNEQFFGPGTRLTVL.

This clonotype was counted at least ten times. The V gene is TRBV30, the J gene TRBJ1-5, with 8 positions matching TRBD1. Germline CDR1 GTSNPN, CDR2 SVGIG (reference sequence). This CDR3 is 14 amino acids long. With V trimmed by 0 bases and J by 8 bases, 6 bases remained unmatched. CDR3 in amino acids: CAWSVRDRIKPQHF. In DNA, the CDR3 is TGTGCCTGGAGTGTGAGGGACAGGATCAAGCCCCAGCATTTT.

The sample holds many counts of this clonotype. This chain uses TRBV6-1 with TRBJ2-1; TRBD2 agrees at 10 bases. V shed 4 bases, J shed 8 bases, and the junction held 8 bases outside the gene matches. Germline CDR1 MNHNS, CDR2 SASEGT. The CDR3 runs to 15 residues. CDR3 residues: CASSALAGVTHEQFF. The CDR3 DNA follows: TGTGCCAGCAGTGCGCTAGCGGGAGTAACGCATGAGCAGTTCTTC.

Comment on this clonotype: Sequence at one end of the junction differs from germline and may be a read error. The V and J genes are TRBV7-9 and TRBJ2-7; TRBD2 agrees at 8 bases. The CDR3 is 18 amino acids. Germline lookup yields CDR1 SEHNR and CDR2 FQNEAQ (reference sequence). This chain's CDR3 is CVSSLGVRVGGRSDEQYF. Here the CDR3 DNA reads TGTGTCAGCAGCTTAGGTGTGAGGGTGGGCGGGAGGTCGGACGAGCAGTACTTC.

Concerning this clonotype: A much larger clone lies one base from this, so it may be a read error. The chain carries TRBV7-9 and TRBJ2-7; no clear D. The CDR3 consists of 13 residues. Trimming shortened V by 0 bases and J by 2 bases, and 5 bases separated the two germline ends. Germline values: CDR1 SEHNR, CDR2 FQNEAQ (reference sequence). CDR3: CASSLALAYEQYF. CDR3 in DNA: TGTGCCAGCAGCTTAGCGTTAGCCTACGAGCAGTACTTC.

This clonotype was detected many times. CDR3 DNA sequence: TGTGCCAGCAGCCAAGGGGAAGGAGATACGCAGTATTTT. Translated, it gives CASSQGEGDTQYF. The rearrangement uses TRBV3-1 and TRBJ2-3; D is ambiguous. CDR3 length equals 13 residues. The germline gives CDR1 LGHDT, CDR2 YNNKEL (reference sequence). With 1 base removed from V and 5 bases from J, the gap between germline ends came to 7 bases.

This clonotype was seen at least ten times. The chain couples TRBV20-1 to TRBJ2-5; D gene ambiguous. Germline V gene sequence: CDR1 DFQATT, CDR2 SNEGSKA (reference sequence). This CDR3 region has 15 residues. Trimming removed 3 bases at V and 3 bases at J, with 17 bases between. For the CDR3, the DNA is TGCAGTGCTAGCACCCCCGTTGTGTCAGAAGAGACCCAGTACTTC. Protein product: CSASTPVVSEETQYF.

This clonotype was observed a handful of times. The rearrangement uses TRBV24-1 and TRBJ2-3, with 8 bases that match TRBD1. CDR3 length equals 15 residues. J lost 4 bases, V lost 4 bases, and 6 bases had no gene match. The germline V gene encodes CDR1 KGHDR and CDR2 SFDVKD. CDR3 protein: CATSDPGQGPDTQYF. The CDR3 nucleotides read TGTGCCACCAGTGACCCCGGACAGGGACCAGATACGCAGTATTTT.

This clonotype was recorded a few times. V gene TRBV15 combines with J gene TRBJ2-2; tentative D call: TRBD1 (6 bases). CDR3 length: 12 amino acids. The V gene lost 4 bases and the J gene lost 9 bases, with 9 bases spanning the gap. CDR1 is LNHNV, CDR2 YYDKDF, per germline (reference sequence). The CDR3 nucleotides read TGTGCCACCAGCAAACAGGGTCGGGAGCTGTTTTTT. Its protein is CATSKQGRELFF.